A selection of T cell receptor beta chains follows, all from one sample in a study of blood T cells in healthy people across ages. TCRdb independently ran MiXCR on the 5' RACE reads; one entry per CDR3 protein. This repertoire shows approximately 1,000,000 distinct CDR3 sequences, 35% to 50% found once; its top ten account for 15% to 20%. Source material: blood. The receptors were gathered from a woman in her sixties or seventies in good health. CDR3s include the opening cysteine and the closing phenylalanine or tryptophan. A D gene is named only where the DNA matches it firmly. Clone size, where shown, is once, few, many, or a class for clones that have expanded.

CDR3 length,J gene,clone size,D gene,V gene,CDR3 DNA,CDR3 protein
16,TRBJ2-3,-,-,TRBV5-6,TGTGCCAGCAGCTTGGTCGGAGTAAGTAGCACAGATACGCAGTATTTT,CASSLVGVSSTDTQYF
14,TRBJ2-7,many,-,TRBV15,TGTGCCACCAGCAGAGATACAGGGTTGAGCGAGCAGTACTTC,CATSRDTGLSEQYF
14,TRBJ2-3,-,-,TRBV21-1,TGTGCCAGCATCCAGGGGCCTAACACAGATACGCAGTATTTT,CASIQGPNTDTQYF
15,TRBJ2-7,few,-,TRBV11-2,TGTGCCAGCAGCCCCGCCGACGGTTACTCCTACGAGCAGTACTTC,CASSPADGYSYEQYF
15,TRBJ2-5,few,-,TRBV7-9,TGTGCCAGCAGCTCAGGGGTTACCTTCCAAGAGACCCAGTACTTC,CASSSGVTFQETQYF
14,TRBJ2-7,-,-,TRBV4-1,TGCGCCAGCAGCCAAGGCGCCGAAACGGGCGAGCAGTACTTC,CASSQGAETGEQYF
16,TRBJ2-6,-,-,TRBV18,TGTGCCAGCTCACCACTACGGGTCTCTGGGGCCAACGTCCTGACTTTC,CASSPLRVSGANVLTF
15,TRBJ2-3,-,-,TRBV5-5,TGTGCCAGCAGCTTGGAAAGGGGTTGGACAGATACGCAGTATTTT,CASSLERGWTDTQYF
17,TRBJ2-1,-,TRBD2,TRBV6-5,TGTGCCAGCAGTTATGGGGCGGTGCGGGGGTATCACAATGAGCAGTTCTTC,CASSYGAVRGYHNEQFF
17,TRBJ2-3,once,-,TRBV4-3,TGCGCCAGCAGCCAAGAGGTGAGAGTATCGGCGTCGGATACGCAGTATTTT,CASSQEVRVSASDTQYF
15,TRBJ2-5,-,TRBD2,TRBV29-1,TGCAGCGTTGAAACCCAGCGGGAGCTTTCGGAGACCCAGTACTTC,CSVETQRELSETQYF
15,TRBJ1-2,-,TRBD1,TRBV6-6,TGTGCCAGCAGTTGGCCGGGACAGGGAAATAATGGCTACACCTTC,CASSWPGQGNNGYTF
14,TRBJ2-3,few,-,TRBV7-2,TGTGCCAGCAGCTTACGCGCAGGGGATGATACGCAGTATTTT,CASSLRAGDDTQYF
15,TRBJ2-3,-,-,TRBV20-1,TGCAGTGCTAGGGGGGGGGCTCAACTCACAGATACGCAGTATTTT,CSARGGAQLTDTQYF
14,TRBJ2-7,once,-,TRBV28,TGTGCCAGCGGGACACTAGCCCCGCTCTACGAGCAGTACTTC,CASGTLAPLYEQYF
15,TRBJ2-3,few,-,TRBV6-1,TGTGCCAGCAGTGAAGTTCAGGGGCCTGCAGATACGCAGTATTTT,CASSEVQGPADTQYF
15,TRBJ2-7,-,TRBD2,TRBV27,TGTGCCAGCAGCGCGCTCGGACTAGCGGGAGACGAGCAGTACTTC,CASSALGLAGDEQYF
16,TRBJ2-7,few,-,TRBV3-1,TGTGCCAGCAGCCAAGCTGGCGCTACTTCAGCCTACGAGCAGTACTTC,CASSQAGATSAYEQYF
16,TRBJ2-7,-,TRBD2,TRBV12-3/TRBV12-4,TGTGCCAGCAGTTTAAAAGGTAGAGCGGGAGGAGACGAGCAGTACTTC,CASSLKGRAGGDEQYF
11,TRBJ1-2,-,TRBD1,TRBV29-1,TGCAGCGGGATAACAGGGGATGGCTACACCTTC,CSGITGDGYTF
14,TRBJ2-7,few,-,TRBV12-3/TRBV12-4,TGTGCCAGCAGTTGGGGGGGCCTCTCCTACGAGCAGTACTTC,CASSWGGLSYEQYF
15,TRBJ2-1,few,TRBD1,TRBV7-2,TGTGCCAGCAGCTACTGGACAGGGGGGGGGAATGAGCAGTTCTTC,CASSYWTGGGNEQFF
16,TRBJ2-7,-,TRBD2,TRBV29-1,TGCAGCGTTGCCGGGACTAGCGGGAGAAATTCCTACGAGCAGTACTTC,CSVAGTSGRNSYEQYF
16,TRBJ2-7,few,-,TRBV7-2,TGTGCCAGCAGCGACAGGACTAGTCGGACGATATCCGAGCAGTACTTC,CASSDRTSRTISEQYF
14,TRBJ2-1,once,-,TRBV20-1,TGCAGTGCTAGTCGGCTAGTGGGCCACAATGAGCAGTTCTTC,CSASRLVGHNEQFF
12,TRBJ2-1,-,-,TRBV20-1,TGTAGTGCTAGGCAAAGTATCAATGAGCAGTTCTTC,CSARQSINEQFF
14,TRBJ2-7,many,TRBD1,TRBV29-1,TGCAGCGTTGAAACGACAGGGGGACACTACGAGCAGTACTTC,CSVETTGGHYEQYF
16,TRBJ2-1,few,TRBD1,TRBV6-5,TGTGCCAGCAGTTCTAGACTCCTGGACAGGGTCAATGAGCAGTTCTTC,CASSSRLLDRVNEQFF
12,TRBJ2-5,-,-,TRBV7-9,TGTGCCAGCAGCTTACACCGAAGTGAGCAGTACTTC,CASSLHRSEQYF
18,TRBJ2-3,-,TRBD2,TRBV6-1,TGTGCCAGCAGTGGGCCCCCCGGGCGGGAGAGCAGCACAGATACGCAGTATTTT,CASSGPPGRESSTDTQYF
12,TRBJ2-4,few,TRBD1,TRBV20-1,TGCAGTGCTAGGACAGGGAAGGACATTCAGTACTTC,CSARTGKDIQYF
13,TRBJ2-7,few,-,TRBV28,TGTGCCAGCAGTTTATATACAGACTACGAGCAGTACTTC,CASSLYTDYEQYF
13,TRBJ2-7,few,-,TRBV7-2,TGTGCCAGCAGCCGGGACATGTTCGACGAGCAGTACTTC,CASSRDMFDEQYF
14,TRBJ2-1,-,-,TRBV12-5,TGTGCTAGTGATACAGAGAGCTCCTACAATGAGCAGTTCTTC,CASDTESSYNEQFF
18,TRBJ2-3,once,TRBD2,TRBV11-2,TGTGCCAGCAGCTTCTCCGGGACTAGCGGGAGGCGCACAGATACGCAGTATTTT,CASSFSGTSGRRTDTQYF
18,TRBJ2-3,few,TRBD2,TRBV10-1,TGCGCCAGCAGTGCTGGGACTAGCGGGAGAGCTAGCACAGATACGCAGTATTTT,CASSAGTSGRASTDTQYF
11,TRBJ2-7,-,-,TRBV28,TGTGCCACCCGGGGGTTCCACGAGCAGTACTTC,CATRGFHEQYF
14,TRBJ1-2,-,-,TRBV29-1,TGCAGCGTTGGGGACGGTAATGGTGAGAGGGGCTACACCTTC,CSVGDGNGERGYTF
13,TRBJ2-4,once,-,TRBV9,TGTGCCAGCAGCGAGAAGACCGGAGGCATTCAGTACTTC,CASSEKTGGIQYF
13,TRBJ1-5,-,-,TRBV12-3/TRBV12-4,TGTGCCAGCAGTAATACAGGAGATCAGCCCCAGCATTTT,CASSNTGDQPQHF
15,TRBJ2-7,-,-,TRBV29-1,TGCAGCGTTGAAGGGGGGGCGTTTAGTTACAATGAGCAGTACTTC,CSVEGGAFSYNEQYF
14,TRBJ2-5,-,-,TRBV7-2,TGTGCCAGCAGCCAAGACTTGCCCCGGGAGACCCAGTACTTC,CASSQDLPRETQYF
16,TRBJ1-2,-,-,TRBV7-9,TGTGCCAGCAGCTTAGCAATGGGCAGACTGAACTATGGCTACACCTTC,CASSLAMGRLNYGYTF
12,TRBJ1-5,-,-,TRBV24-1,TGTGCCACGGGGACTCTAGGCCAGCCCCAGCATTTT,CATGTLGQPQHF
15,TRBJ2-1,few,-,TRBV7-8,TGTGCCAGCAGCCCCGACTACAGCTCCTACAATGAGCAGTTCTTC,CASSPDYSSYNEQFF
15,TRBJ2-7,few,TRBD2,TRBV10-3,TGTGCCATCAGTGATAAAACTAGCGGACCCTACGAGCAGTACTTC,CAISDKTSGPYEQYF
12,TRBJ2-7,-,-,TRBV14,TGTGCCAGCAGCCAAGCATTTAATGAGCAGTACTTC,CASSQAFNEQYF
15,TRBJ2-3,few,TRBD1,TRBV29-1,TGCAGCGTTGTCGGGACAGGTCTTATCACAGATACGCAGTATTTT,CSVVGTGLITDTQYF
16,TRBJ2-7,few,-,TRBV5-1,TGCGCCAGCAGCTTGGCCGCGGGGGCGCAATCCTACGAGCAGTACTTC,CASSLAAGAQSYEQYF
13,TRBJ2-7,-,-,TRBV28,TGTGCCAGCAACGGACCGACCACCTACGAGCAGTACTTC,CASNGPTTYEQYF
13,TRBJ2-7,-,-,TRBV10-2,TGCGCCAGCAGAGAGGGGTCAAGCTACGAGCAGTACTTC,CASREGSSYEQYF
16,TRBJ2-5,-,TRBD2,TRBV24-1,TGTGCCACCAGTGATCCTAGCGGGAGGGCCCCAGAGACCCAGTACTTC,CATSDPSGRAPETQYF
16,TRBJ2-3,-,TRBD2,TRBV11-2,TGTGCCAGCAGCTTTGGGGCGGGAGGAGTGTCAGATACGCAGTATTTT,CASSFGAGGVSDTQYF
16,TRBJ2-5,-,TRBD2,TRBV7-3,TGTGCCAGCAGCACTGCAGGGTCCGCGGGAGGCGATGAGCAGTACTTC,CASSTAGSAGGDEQYF
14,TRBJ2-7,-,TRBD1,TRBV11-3,TGTGCCAGCAAACTGGGACAGGGATCCTACGAGCAGTACTTC,CASKLGQGSYEQYF
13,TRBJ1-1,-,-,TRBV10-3,TGTGCCATCATCGACAAAAGAGGCACTGAAGCTTTCTTT,CAIIDKRGTEAFF
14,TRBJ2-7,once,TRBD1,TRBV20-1,TGCAGTGCTCTGGCAGGGGGCGCTTCCCACGAGCAGTACTTC,CSALAGGASHEQYF
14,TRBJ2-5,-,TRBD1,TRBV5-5,TGTGCCAGCAGTGGACAGGGCCACCAAGAGACCCAGTACTTC,CASSGQGHQETQYF